Sequencing of this TCR beta chain was carried out in a study of Ad26.COV2.S vaccination and SARS-CoV-2 variants. Comments on this clone: Its target is not known.

Whole-study results and caveats: It is possible that the TCR breadth and depth analyses underestimated the total T cell responses.

TCRdb keeps only in-frame clones here, not all; method: immunoSEQ multiplex PCR. The table has roughly 40,000 clones, roughly 80% seen once. The sample consisted of peripheral blood, taken after recovery from COVID-19. This clonotype was sampled from a human donor who had recovered from COVID-19.

The CDR3 DNA reads TGTGCCAGCAGCTTAGGAGATCACCAAGAGACCCAGTACTTC. Protein: CASSLGDHQETQYF. The chain recombines TRBV7-2 with TRBJ2-5; D gene ambiguous. The CDR3 spans 14 residues. The V gene lost 1 base and the J gene lost 0 bases, with 6 bases spanning the gap. Germline assignment: CDR1 SGHTA and CDR2 FQGNSA.